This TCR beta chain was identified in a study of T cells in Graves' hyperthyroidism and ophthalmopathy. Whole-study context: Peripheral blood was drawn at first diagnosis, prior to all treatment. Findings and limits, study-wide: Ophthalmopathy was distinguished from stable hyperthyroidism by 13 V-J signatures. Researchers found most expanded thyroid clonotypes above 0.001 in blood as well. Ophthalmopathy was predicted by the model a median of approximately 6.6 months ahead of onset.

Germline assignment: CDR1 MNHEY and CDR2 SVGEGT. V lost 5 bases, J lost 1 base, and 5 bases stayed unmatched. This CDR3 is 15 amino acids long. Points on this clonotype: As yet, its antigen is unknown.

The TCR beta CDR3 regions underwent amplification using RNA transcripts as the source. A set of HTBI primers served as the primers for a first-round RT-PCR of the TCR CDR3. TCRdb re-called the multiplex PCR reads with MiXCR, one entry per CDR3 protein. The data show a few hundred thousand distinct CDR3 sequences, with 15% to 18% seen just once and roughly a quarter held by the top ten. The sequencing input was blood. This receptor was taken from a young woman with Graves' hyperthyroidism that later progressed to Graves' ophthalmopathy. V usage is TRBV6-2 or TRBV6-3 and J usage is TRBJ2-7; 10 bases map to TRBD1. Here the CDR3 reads CASSPDRGVSYEQYF. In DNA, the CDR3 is TGTGCCAGCAGTCCGGACAGGGGGGTATCCTACGAGCAGTACTTC.